This T cell receptor (beta chain) came from a study of blood T cell repertoires in COVID-19. From germline, CDR1 is SGHTA and CDR2 FQGTGA. V was cut by 6 bases and J by 0 bases, with 10 bases left in between. The CDR3 contains 14 residues. Original processing notes: From reference gene primer amplification, estimates of nucleated cell counts were derived. Clones were sequenced by immunoSEQ multiplex PCR, and TCRdb holds only the in-frame ones, with some missing. From that table come the V and J calls and clone size; the DNA was used to work out D and trimming. Of tens of thousands of clones in the sample, approximately 90% were seen once.

The V gene is TRBV7-3, the J gene TRBJ2-3, with a possible D match to TRBD2 (6 bases). The sequence was collected from a man aged 55 to 70 with acute or convalescent COVID-19. The specimen sequenced was peripheral blood. CDR3 bases: TGTGCCAGCAGAAGCGGGTCTAGCACAGATACGCAGTATTTT. Its protein product is CASRSGSSTDTQYF.